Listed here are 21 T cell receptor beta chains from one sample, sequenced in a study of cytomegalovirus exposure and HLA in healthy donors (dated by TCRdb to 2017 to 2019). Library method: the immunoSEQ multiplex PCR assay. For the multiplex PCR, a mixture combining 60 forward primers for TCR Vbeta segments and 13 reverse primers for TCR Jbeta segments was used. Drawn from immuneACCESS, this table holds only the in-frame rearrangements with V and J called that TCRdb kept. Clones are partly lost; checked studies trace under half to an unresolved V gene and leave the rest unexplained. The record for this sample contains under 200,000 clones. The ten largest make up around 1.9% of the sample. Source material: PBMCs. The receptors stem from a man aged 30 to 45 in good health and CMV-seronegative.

CDR3 in DNA: TGTGCCAGCAGCTTAGGATCGCTAGCGGGAGGGGGTGGCCAAGAGACCCAGTACTTC. Protein sequence: CASSLGSLAGGGGQETQYF. The V gene is TRBV7-2, the J gene TRBJ2-5; 12 bases fit TRBD2. Germline V gene sequence: CDR1 SGHTA, CDR2 FQGNSA. V lost 1 base, J lost 1 base, and 10 bases stayed unmatched. The length of the CDR3 is 19 residues.

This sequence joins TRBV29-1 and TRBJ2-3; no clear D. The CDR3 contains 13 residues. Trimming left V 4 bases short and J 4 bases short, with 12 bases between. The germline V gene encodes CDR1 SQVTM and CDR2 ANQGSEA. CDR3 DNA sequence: TGCAGCGTTGCCCCCAGCGACCCAGATACGCAGTATTTT. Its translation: CSVAPSDPDTQYF.

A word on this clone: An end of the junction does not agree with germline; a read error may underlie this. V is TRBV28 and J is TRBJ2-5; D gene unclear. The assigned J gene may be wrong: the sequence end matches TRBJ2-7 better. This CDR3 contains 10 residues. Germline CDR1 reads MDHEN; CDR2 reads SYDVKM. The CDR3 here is CASSLYEQYF. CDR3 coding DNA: TGTGCCAGCAGCTTATACGAGCAGTACTTC.

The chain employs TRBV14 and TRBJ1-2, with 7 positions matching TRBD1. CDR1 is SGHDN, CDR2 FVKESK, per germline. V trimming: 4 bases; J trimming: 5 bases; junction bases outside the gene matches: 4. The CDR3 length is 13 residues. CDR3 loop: CASSLTQGYGYTF. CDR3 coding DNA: TGTGCCAGCAGCCTAACACAGGGGTATGGCTACACCTTC.

CDR3 DNA sequence: TGCGCCAGCAGTCTTTTGAGCGCAGATACGCAGTATTTT. This encodes CASSLLSADTQYF. The genes are TRBV5-1 and TRBJ2-3; D is undetermined. Germline V gene sequence: CDR1 SGHRS, CDR2 YFSETQ. Trimming cost V 5 bases and J 4 bases, with 11 bases left between them. This CDR3 has 13 amino acids.

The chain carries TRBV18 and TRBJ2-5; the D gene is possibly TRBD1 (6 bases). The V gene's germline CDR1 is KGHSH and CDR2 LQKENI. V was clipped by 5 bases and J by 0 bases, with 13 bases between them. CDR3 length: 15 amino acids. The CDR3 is CASSANQGYQETQYF. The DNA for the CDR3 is TGTGCCAGCTCAGCCAACCAGGGGTACCAAGAGACCCAGTACTTC.

CDR3 DNA: TGTGCCTGGAGTGTACCATGGGGGGGGGATCAGCCCCAGCATTTT. This translates into CAWSVPWGGDQPQHF. The chain has TRBV30 and TRBJ1-5; D might be TRBD1 (5 bases). V was clipped by 0 bases and J by 5 bases, with 14 bases between them. The CDR3 contains 15 residues. Germline V CDR1 and CDR2: GTSNPN, SVGIG (reference sequence).

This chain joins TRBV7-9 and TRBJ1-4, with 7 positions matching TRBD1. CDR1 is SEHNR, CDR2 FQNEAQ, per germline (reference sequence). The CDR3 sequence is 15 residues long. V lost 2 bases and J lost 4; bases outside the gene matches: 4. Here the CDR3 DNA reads TGTGCCAGCAGCTTATCGACAGGGATTAATGAAAAACTGTTTTTT. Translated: CASSLSTGINEKLFF. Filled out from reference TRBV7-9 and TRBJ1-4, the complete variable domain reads DTGVSQNPRHKITKRGQNVTFRCDPISEHNRLYWYRQTLGQGPEFLTYFQNEAQLEKSRLLSDRFSAERPKGSFSTLEIQRTEQGDSAMYLCASSLSTGINEKLFFGSGTQLSVL.

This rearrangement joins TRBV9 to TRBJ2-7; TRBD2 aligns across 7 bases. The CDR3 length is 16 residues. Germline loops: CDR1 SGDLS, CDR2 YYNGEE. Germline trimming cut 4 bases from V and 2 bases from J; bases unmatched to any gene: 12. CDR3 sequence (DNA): TGTGCCAGCAGCCCGGGAGGCAGCCCCTCTCCCTACGAGCAGTACTTC. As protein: CASSPGGSPSPYEQYF.

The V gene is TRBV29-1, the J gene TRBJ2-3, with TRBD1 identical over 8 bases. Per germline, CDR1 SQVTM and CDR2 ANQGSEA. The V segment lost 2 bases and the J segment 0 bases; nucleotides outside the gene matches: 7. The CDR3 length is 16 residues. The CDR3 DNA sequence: TGCAGCGTTGAATGGAGGACAGGGCCTAGCACAGATACGCAGTATTTT. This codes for CSVEWRTGPSTDTQYF.

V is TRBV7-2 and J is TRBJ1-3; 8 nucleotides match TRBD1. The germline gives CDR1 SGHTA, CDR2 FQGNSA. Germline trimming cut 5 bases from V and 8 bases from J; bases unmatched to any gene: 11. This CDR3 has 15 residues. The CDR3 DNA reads TGTGCCAGCAGCCGCGGTGGGCAGGGGGCATACACCATATATTTT. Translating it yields CASSRGGQGAYTIYF.

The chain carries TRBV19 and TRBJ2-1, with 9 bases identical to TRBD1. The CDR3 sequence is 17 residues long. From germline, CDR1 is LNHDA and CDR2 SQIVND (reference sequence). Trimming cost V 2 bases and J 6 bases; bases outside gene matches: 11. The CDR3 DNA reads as TGTGCCAGTAGTATACTCTTTCGGACAGGGGCTAGCAATGAGCAGTTCTTC. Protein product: CASSILFRTGASNEQFF. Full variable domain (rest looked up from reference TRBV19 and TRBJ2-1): DGGITQSPKYLFRKEGQNVTLSCEQNLNHDAMYWYRQDPGQGLRLIYYSQIVNDFQKGDIAEGYSVSREKKESFPLTVTSAQKNPTAFYLCASSILFRTGASNEQFFGPGTRLTVL.

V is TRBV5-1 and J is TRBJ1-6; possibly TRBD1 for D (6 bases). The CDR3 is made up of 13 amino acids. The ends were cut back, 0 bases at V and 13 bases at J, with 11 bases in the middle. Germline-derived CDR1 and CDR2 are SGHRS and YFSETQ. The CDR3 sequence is CASSLEGTTPLHF. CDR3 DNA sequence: TGCGCCAGCAGCTTGGAAGGGACAACGCCCCTCCACTTT.

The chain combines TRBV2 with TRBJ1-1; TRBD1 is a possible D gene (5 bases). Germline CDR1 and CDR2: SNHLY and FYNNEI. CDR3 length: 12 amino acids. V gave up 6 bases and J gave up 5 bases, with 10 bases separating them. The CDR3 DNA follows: TGTGCCAGCAGGGGGCGTCGGACTGAAGCTTTCTTT. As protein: CASRGRRTEAFF.

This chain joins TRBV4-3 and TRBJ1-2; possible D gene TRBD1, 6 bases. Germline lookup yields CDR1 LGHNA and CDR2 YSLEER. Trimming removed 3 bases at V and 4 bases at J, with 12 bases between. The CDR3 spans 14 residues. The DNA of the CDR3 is TGCGCCAGCAGCCATCGACAGGAATCCTATGGCTACACCTTC. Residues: CASSHRQESYGYTF.

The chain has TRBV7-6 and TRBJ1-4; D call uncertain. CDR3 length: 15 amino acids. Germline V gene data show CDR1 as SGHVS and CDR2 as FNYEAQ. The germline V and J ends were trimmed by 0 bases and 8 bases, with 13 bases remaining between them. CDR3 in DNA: TGTGCCAGCAGCTTAGCCTTGGGTCTAGAGGAAAAACTGTTTTTT. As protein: CASSLALGLEEKLFF.

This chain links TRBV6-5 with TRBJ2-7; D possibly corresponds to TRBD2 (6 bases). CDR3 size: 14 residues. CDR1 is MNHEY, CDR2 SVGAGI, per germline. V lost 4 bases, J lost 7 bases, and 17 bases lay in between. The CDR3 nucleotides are TGTGCCAGCAGTTGGGACTCCTCCCCGGGAGAGCAGTACTTC. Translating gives CASSWDSSPGEQYF.

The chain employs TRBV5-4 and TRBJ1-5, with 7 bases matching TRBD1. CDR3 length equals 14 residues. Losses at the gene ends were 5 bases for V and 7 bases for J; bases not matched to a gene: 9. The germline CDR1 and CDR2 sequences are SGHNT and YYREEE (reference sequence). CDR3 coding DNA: TGTGCCAGCAGGGCCGAGGGGGCAGGACAGCCCCAGCATTTT. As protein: CASRAEGAGQPQHF.

In DNA, the CDR3 is TGTGCCAGCTCAGCCGGGACTAGCGGCTACGAGCAGTACTTC. Protein sequence: CASSAGTSGYEQYF. The chain uses TRBV18 and TRBJ2-7; 11 nucleotides align to TRBD2. The CDR3 runs to 14 residues. The J segment lost 3 bases and the V segment lost 5 bases, leaving 3 bases of the junction unmatched. CDR1 and CDR2 from the germline V gene are KGHSH and LQKENI.

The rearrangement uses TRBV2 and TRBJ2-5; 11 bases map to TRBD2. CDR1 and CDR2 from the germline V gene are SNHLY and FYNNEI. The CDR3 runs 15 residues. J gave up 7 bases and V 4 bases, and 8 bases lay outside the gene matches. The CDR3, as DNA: TGTGCCAGCAGTGGGGGACTAGCGGCTAGGGGGACCCAGTACTTC. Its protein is CASSGGLAARGTQYF.

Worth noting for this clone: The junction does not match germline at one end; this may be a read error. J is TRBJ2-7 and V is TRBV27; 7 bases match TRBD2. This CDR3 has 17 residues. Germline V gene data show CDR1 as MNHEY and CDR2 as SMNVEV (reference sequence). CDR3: CASSISAREFISYEQYF. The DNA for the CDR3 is TGTGCCAGCAGTATATCCGCGCGGGAGTTTATCTCCTACGAGCAGTACTTC.